This passage covers 3 T cell receptor beta chains from one sample sequenced in a study of T cells in Graves' hyperthyroidism and ophthalmopathy. RNA transcripts provided the source from which TCR beta CDR3 regions were amplified. HTBI primers were the set used in a first-round RT-PCR of the TCR CDR3. TCRdb independently ran MiXCR on the multiplex PCR reads; one entry per CDR3 protein. Among around 610,000 distinct CDR3 sequences, about 15% were seen once, and the ten largest hold 4% to 5.5%. The sample taken for sequencing was blood. The receptors were sampled from a woman between 40 and 55 years old with Graves' ophthalmopathy.

This clonotype came up once. The V gene is TRBV19, the J gene TRBJ2-5, with 10 nucleotides matching TRBD2. The V gene end was trimmed by 6 bases and the J gene end by 1 base; junction bases not matched to a gene: 5. CDR3 length: 15 amino acids. The germline gives CDR1 LNHDA, CDR2 SQIVND (reference sequence). The CDR3 is CASSATSGSQETQYF. DNA of the CDR3: TGTGCCAGTAGCGCGACTAGCGGGTCCCAAGAGACCCAGTACTTC.

This clonotype was seen many times. V gene TRBV30 combines with J gene TRBJ1-2, with a possible D match to TRBD1 (6 bases). The CDR3 spans 13 residues. Trimming stripped 3 bases from V and 2 bases from J, with 10 bases between. CDR1 and CDR2 (germline): GTSNPN, SVGIG (reference sequence). The CDR3 sequence: CAWREQGNYGYTF. In DNA, the CDR3 is TGTGCCTGGAGGGAACAGGGAAACTATGGCTACACCTTC. The whole variable domain, remainder taken from reference TRBV30 and TRBJ1-2, is SQTIHQWPATLVQPVGSPLSLECTVEGTSNPNLYWYRQAAGRGLQLLFYSVGIGQISSEVPQNLSASRPQDRQFILSSKKLLLSDSGFYLCAWREQGNYGYTFGSGTRLTVV.

Many counts were recorded for this clonotype. This rearrangement joins TRBV12-3 or TRBV12-4 to TRBJ2-1; D is unclear. The V end was cut by 2 bases, the J end by 0 bases, with 5 bases between. The CDR3 has 14 residues. This chain's CDR3 is CASSLTSSYNEQFF. The CDR3 nucleotides read TGTGCCAGCAGTTTAACCAGCTCCTACAATGAGCAGTTCTTC.